This T cell receptor (beta chain) was documented in a study of blood T cell repertoires in COVID-19 (dated by TCRdb to 2020 to 2022). About the investigation overall: Samples from collaborators originated in the United States, Italy and Spain and spanned both the acute and convalescent phases of COVID-19. The prospective study material was composed of cDNA or gDNA derived from T cells, B-cell-depleted T cells, or PBMCs. Deeply sampled blood TCRbeta repertoires from subjects exposed to, actively infected with, or recovered from COVID-19 were included in the dataset. The repertoires were released in a freely available public database meant as a resource for research on the immune response to SARS-CoV-2. Samples came from the ongoing ImmuneRACE study (first 160 participants) plus 1,254 subjects from 6 global collaborators. The sample metadata nearly always contained a de-identified subject ID, COVID-19 status, age in years and sex. Where HLA class I and class II types were available, the types were taken from metadata supplied by the sample provider, not from assay-based typing.

As concerns this clone: This receptor's antigen is unknown. Per-base quality was not reported, and no clone a single base away is much larger than it.

Collaborating institutions collected whole blood in K2EDTA tubes following their own protocols. Collaborator samples were shipped for TCRbeta analysis as frozen whole blood, isolated PBMCs, or DNA extracted from either sample type. General findings and caveats noted by the study authors: How much clinical and demographic metadata was included differed by source and by participant, and the metadata was provided uncurated.

CDR1 and CDR2 are read off the germline V gene (reference sequence) as LGHDT and YNNKEL. The CDR3 has 15 amino acids, counting the end cysteine and phenylalanine. CDR3 DNA is the only sequence kept; it has 45 bases, read in frame from the first base. Trimming accounts for 1 base at V and 4 bases at J, while the number of junction bases matched to no gene is 5. TCRbeta CDR3 regions were amplified from genomic DNA using the immunoSEQ Assay, a bias-controlled multiplex PCR. Per the original workflow: Within the assay, amplification of reference gene primers was used to estimate how many nucleated cells each sample contained. To quantify the absolute abundance of each unique TCRbeta CDR3 rearrangement, sequence reads were collapsed and filtered. For each sample, productive Simpson clonality was calculated as the square root of Simpson's diversity index over productive rearrangements. Imported from immuneACCESS, the table was reduced by TCRdb to in-frame sequences with V and J called. These copies leave out some clones; in studies compared against another copy, an unresolved V gene accounts for under half, and the cause of the remainder is not known. The V and J calls and clone size come from that table; D and trimming were worked out from the DNA. In this sample the table shows approximately 170,000 clones, about 81% of which occur a single time. Of the sample, approximately 18% falls within the top ten clones.

The chain joins TRBV3-1 (or the pseudogene TRBV3-2) to TRBJ1-1; 8 bases in between match TRBD1. The specimen was peripheral blood. This clonotype was obtained from a woman at least 80 years old with acute or convalescent COVID-19. The CDR3 has the sequence CASSQGNRGSTEAFF. The DNA is as follows: TGTGCCAGCAGCCAAGGAAACAGGGGGAGCACTGAAGCTTTCTTT.